This T cell receptor (beta chain) emerged from a study of T cells expressing NK-cell markers. Study in general: Serological testing identified most of the eight sequenced donors as HCMV-seropositive and one as seronegative.

On this clonotype: Its antigen is as yet unknown.

TCRdb processed the 5' RACE reads again and assigns one entry to each CDR3 protein, with no DNA. Its table lists approximately 15,000 distinct CDR3 sequences. General observations from the study: For a handful of donors, the dominant NKG2C+ clonotypes made up about 1.0-8% of their CD8+ T cells.

The CDR3 has 12 residues. The germline CDR1 and CDR2 sequences are DFQATT and SNEGSKA (reference sequence). The TCR sequence derives from a man aged 18-69 years in good health. The rearrangement uses TRBV20-1 and TRBJ2-2; checking the TCRdb D call of TRBD1 is not possible without DNA. What was sequenced was blood T cells: a sorted CD56 or NKG2C T cell subset, CD4+ or CD8+ T cells, or bulk PBMC T cells (not recorded which). The CDR3 loop is CSAILGRGYLFF.